This T cell receptor beta chain is from a study of early T cells in non-severe SARS-CoV-2 infection. TCRdb re-derived calls from the 5' RACE reads in MiXCR, one entry per CDR3 protein. The data hold 26,000 or so distinct CDR3 sequences, with roughly 4.6% observed a single time. CDR1 is DFQATT, CDR2 SNEGSKA, per germline (reference sequence). The ends were cut back, 6 bases at V and 6 bases at J, with 12 bases in the middle. The CDR3 covers 12 residues. Findings and limits, study-wide: VDJdb matching skewed toward anti-spike CD8 responses, missing private and CD4 specificities.

As for this clonotype: The antigen remains undetermined.

The gene calls are TRBV20-1 and TRBJ2-1; perhaps TRBD2 as D (6 bases). The origin of this receptor is an adult who was a healthcare worker with PCR-confirmed SARS-CoV-2 infection or an uninfected control (not recorded which). The material was whole blood, obtained at baseline. In nucleotides, the CDR3 is TGCAGTGCAACTAGCCTTATCAATGAGCAGTTCTTC. Translated, it gives CSATSLINEQFF.